The next 18 T cell receptor beta chains were all read from a single sample in a study of shared clonotypes between healthy human individuals. Sequencing was performed with immunoSEQ multiplex PCR; in TCRdb, only in-frame clones are kept and a portion is missing. The profile shows approximately 620,000 clones, 95% to 98% of them singletons. Source material: naive CD4+ T cells sorted from blood. Subset: CD45RA+ positively selected. The receptor source for this set is a woman aged 30 to 39 in good health.

V is TRBV7-9 and J is TRBJ1-1; 9 bases align to TRBD1. The V segment lost 2 bases and the J segment 3 bases; nucleotides outside the gene matches: 7. The germline V gene encodes CDR1 SEHNR and CDR2 FQNEAQ (reference sequence). The CDR3 totals 16 residues. CDR3 nucleotide sequence: TGTGCCAGCAGCTTATACAGGGGGCTTTATGACACTGAAGCTTTCTTT. Its translation is CASSLYRGLYDTEAFF.

This chain links TRBV2 with TRBJ1-5; D uncertain. Germline V gives CDR1 SNHLY, CDR2 FYNNEI. The CDR3 sequence is 15 residues long. The V end was cut by 2 bases, the J end by 4 bases, with 12 bases between. The CDR3 nucleotides are TGTGCCAGCAGTGAATATGGGCGGAGTAATCAGCCCCAGCATTTT. This encodes CASSEYGRSNQPQHF.

The chain carries TRBV5-1 and TRBJ2-1, with 16 bases lining up with TRBD2. Trimming at V came to 4 bases and at J to 3 bases, leaving 7 bases not matched to a gene. Germline V gives CDR1 SGHRS, CDR2 YFSETQ. The CDR3 has 18 residues. CDR3 nucleotides: TGCGCCAGCAGCCGGGGACTAGCGGGAGGGCCTGTCTACAATGAGCAGTTCTTC. This sequence encodes CASSRGLAGGPVYNEQFF.

This clone was counted a single time. J is TRBJ2-3 and V is TRBV7-2; no definite D call. V lost 1 base to trimming and J lost 7 bases, with 18 bases between them. Germline V gene lookup returns CDR1 SGHTA and CDR2 FQGNSA. CDR3 length equals 16 residues. The CDR3: CASSLGLGTSGYTQYF. DNA for the CDR3: TGTGCCAGCAGCTTAGGCTTGGGAACATCCGGATATACGCAGTATTTT.

CDR3 sequence reads: CASSLSLPTGGGRVVQYF. The CDR3 DNA sequence: TGTGCCAGCAGTTTATCCCTACCTACAGGGGGCGGTAGGGTCGTGCAGTACTTC. The V and J genes are TRBV27 and TRBJ2-7; 9 bases are shared with TRBD1. Germline V gives CDR1 MNHEY, CDR2 SMNVEV (reference sequence). With V trimmed by 0 bases and J by 9 bases, 18 bases remained unmatched. The CDR3 contains 18 residues.

The chain recombines TRBV29-1 with TRBJ1-3; D not certain. The CDR3 has 11 amino acids. V gave up 6 bases and J gave up 5 bases, with 8 bases separating them. The V gene's germline CDR1 is SQVTM and CDR2 ANQGSEA. The CDR3 here is CSVERRNTIYF. Here the CDR3 DNA reads TGCAGCGTGGAAAGAAGAAACACCATATATTTT.

The chain has TRBV4-2 and TRBJ2-1, with a weak D call TRBD2 (6 bases). CDR3 length: 11 amino acids. V dropped 6 bases and J dropped 10 bases, with 10 bases sitting between them. Germline CDR1 LGHNA, CDR2 YNFKEQ. The CDR3 loop reads CASRGGHEQFF. DNA for the CDR3: TGTGCCAGCAGGGGGGGTCACGAGCAGTTCTTC.

The chain links TRBV5-4 to TRBJ2-3, with 11 positions matching TRBD1. Trimming at V came to 7 bases and at J to 5 bases, leaving 6 bases not matched to a gene. This CDR3 spans 14 amino acids. CDR1 SGHNT and CDR2 YYREEE come from the germline V gene (reference sequence). The CDR3 DNA sequence: TGTGCCAGCTCCGGACAGGGGGCTGTAGATACGCAGTATTTT. Translated: CASSGQGAVDTQYF.

The chain couples TRBV6-5 to TRBJ2-1; D might be TRBD1 (5 bases). With 10 bases removed from V and 5 bases from J, the gap between germline ends came to 15 bases. The germline gives CDR1 MNHEY, CDR2 SVGAGI. The CDR3 contains 13 residues. The CDR3 nucleotides are TGTGCCACCACCCTAGGGGTGAACAATGAGCAGTTCTTC. This encodes CATTLGVNNEQFF.

The CDR3 coding sequence is TGTGCCAGCAGCGTAGACGGGGGATACAATCAGCCCCAGCATTTT. Protein sequence: CASSVDGGYNQPQHF. V and J are TRBV9 and TRBJ1-5; D is perhaps TRBD1 (5 bases). The CDR3 is 15 amino acids. The V end was cut by 0 bases, the J end by 3 bases, with 10 bases between. Germline CDR1 and CDR2: SGDLS and YYNGEE. The full variable domain, with the rest looked up from reference TRBV9 and TRBJ1-5, is DSGVTQTPKHLITATGQRVTLRCSPRSGDLSVYWYQQSLDQGLQFLIQYYNGEERAKGNILERFSAQQFPDLHSELNLSSLELGDSALYFCASSVDGGYNQPQHFGDGTRLSIL.

This chain joins TRBV25-1 and TRBJ1-6; 7 bases line up with TRBD1. This CDR3 region has 14 residues. V shed 4 bases, J shed 8 bases, and the junction held 5 bases outside the gene matches. CDR1 MGHDK and CDR2 SYGVNS come from the germline V gene. Here the CDR3 DNA reads TGTGCCAGCAGTGTTGGCAGGGGGTATTCACCCCTCCACTTT. This translates into CASSVGRGYSPLHF.

The chain has TRBV6-6 and TRBJ1-1, with 7 bases lining up with TRBD1. V lost 6 bases and J lost 4; bases outside the gene matches: 8. Germline CDR1 reads MNHNY; CDR2 reads SVGAGI (reference sequence). The length of the CDR3 is 14 residues. Here the CDR3 reads CASSAGTAVTEAFF. The CDR3 DNA follows: TGTGCCAGCAGCGCCGGGACAGCTGTCACTGAAGCTTTCTTT.

A note on this clone: Its ends do not fully match the called genes, so a read error is possible. The chain carries TRBV28 and TRBJ2-7; D may be TRBD1 (6 bases). CDR3 length: 16 amino acids. Germline CDR1 is MDHEN and CDR2 is SYDVKM. The CDR3 DNA follows: TGTGCCGGCAGTCTTCCCCCCGACAGGATACCCTACGAGCAGTACTTC. This sequence encodes CAGSLPPDRIPYEQYF.

The V call is TRBV10-3, the J call TRBJ1-4; D ambiguous. The germline V and J ends were trimmed by 3 bases and 5 bases, with 16 bases remaining between them. The CDR3 contains 16 residues. Germline loops: CDR1 ENHRY, CDR2 SYGVKD. CDR3 region: CAISDIVGRPNEKLFF. Here the CDR3 DNA reads TGTGCCATCAGTGATATAGTCGGCAGGCCCAATGAAAAACTGTTTTTT.

The V gene is TRBV10-3, the J gene TRBJ2-7; no reliable D call. The V gene lost 2 bases and the J gene lost 5 bases, with 10 bases spanning the gap. The germline CDR1 and CDR2 sequences are ENHRY and SYGVKD. The CDR3 contains 13 residues. The CDR3 reads CAISEPNRDEQYF. The CDR3 nucleotides read TGTGCCATCAGTGAGCCTAACCGGGACGAGCAGTACTTC.

This chain joins TRBV7-9 and TRBJ2-3; D gene uncertain. The CDR3 spans 14 residues. Trimming shortened V by 4 bases and J by 3 bases, and 11 bases separated the two germline ends. Germline V lookup: CDR1 SEHNR, CDR2 FQNEAQ (reference sequence). The CDR3 protein is CASSWAWGTDTQYF. CDR3 nucleotides: TGTGCCAGCAGCTGGGCGTGGGGTACAGATACGCAGTATTTT.

CDR3 loop: CASKGGDLRGYTF. The CDR3 DNA sequence: TGTGCCTCCAAGGGGGGGGACCTTAGAGGCTACACCTTC. This chain connects TRBV28 to TRBJ1-2, with D maybe TRBD1 (6 bases). Trimming took 11 bases from V and 8 from J, leaving 21 bases between them. Germline lookup yields CDR1 MDHEN and CDR2 SYDVKM. CDR3 length equals 13 residues.

The V and J genes are TRBV5-1 and TRBJ2-2, with D perhaps matching TRBD2 (5 bases). This CDR3 has 13 amino acids. Germline lookup yields CDR1 SGHRS and CDR2 YFSETQ. V shed 6 bases and J shed 6 bases, with 12 bases lying between them. CDR3 bases: TGCGCCAGCATTCTCGAGGGAGCCGGGGAGCTGTTTTTT. Protein sequence: CASILEGAGELFF.